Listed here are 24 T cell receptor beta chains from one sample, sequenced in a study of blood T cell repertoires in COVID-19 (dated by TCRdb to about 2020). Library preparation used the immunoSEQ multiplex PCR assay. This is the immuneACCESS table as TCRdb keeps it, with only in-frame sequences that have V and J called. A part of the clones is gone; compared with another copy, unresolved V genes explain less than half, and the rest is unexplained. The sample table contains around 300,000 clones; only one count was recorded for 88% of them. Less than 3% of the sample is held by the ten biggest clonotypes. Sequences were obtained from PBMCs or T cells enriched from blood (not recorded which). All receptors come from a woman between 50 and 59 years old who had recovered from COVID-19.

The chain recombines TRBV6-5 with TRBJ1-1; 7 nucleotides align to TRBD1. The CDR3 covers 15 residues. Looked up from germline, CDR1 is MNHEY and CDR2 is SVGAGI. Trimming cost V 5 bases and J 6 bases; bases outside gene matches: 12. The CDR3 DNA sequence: TGTGCCAGCAGTAAACCGGGTACAGGGGTTCCTGAAGCTTTCTTT. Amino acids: CASSKPGTGVPEAFF.

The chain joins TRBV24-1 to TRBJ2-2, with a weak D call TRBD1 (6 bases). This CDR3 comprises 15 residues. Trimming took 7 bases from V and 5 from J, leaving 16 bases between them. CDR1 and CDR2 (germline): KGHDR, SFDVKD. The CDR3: CATRSGTPPTGELFF. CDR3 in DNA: TGTGCCACCAGGTCCGGGACACCTCCGACCGGGGAGCTGTTTTTT.

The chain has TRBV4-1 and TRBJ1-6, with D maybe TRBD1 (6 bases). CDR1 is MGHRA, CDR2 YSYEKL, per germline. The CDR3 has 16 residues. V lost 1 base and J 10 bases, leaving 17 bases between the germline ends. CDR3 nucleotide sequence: TGCGCCAGCAGCCAAGCCCAATTGGCAGGGGTCTCACCCCTCCACTTT. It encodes CASSQAQLAGVSPLHF.

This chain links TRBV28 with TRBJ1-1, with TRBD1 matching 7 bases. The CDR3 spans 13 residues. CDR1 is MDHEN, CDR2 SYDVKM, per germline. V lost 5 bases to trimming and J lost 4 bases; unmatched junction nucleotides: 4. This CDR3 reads CASSLQGSTEAFF. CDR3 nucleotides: TGTGCCAGCAGTCTACAGGGGAGCACTGAAGCTTTCTTT.

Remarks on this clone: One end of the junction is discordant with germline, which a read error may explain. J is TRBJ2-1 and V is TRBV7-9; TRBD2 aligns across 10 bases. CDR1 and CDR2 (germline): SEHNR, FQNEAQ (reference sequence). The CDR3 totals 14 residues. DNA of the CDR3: TGTGCCAGCAGCCTAGCGGGAGTCATCCCTGAGCAGTTCTTC. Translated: CASSLAGVIPEQFF.

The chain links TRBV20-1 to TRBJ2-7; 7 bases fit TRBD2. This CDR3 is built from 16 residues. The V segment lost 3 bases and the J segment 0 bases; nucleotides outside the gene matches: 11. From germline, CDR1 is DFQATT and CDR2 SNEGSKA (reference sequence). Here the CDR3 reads CSASRPGGLSSYEQYF. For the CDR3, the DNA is TGCAGTGCTAGTAGGCCCGGGGGACTAAGCTCCTACGAGCAGTACTTC.

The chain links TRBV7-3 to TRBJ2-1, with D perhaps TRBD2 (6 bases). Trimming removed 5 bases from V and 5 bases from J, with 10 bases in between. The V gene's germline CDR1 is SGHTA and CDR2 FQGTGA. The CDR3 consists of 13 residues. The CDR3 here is CASSPDYNNEQFF. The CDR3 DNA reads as TGTGCCAGCAGCCCGGACTACAACAATGAGCAGTTCTTC.

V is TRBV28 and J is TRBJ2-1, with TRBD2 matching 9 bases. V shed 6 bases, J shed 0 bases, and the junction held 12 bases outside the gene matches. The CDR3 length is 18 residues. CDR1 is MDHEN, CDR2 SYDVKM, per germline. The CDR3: CASSRPLLAGSSYNEQFF. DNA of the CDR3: TGTGCCAGCAGCCGTCCTCTTCTAGCGGGAAGCTCCTACAATGAGCAGTTCTTC.

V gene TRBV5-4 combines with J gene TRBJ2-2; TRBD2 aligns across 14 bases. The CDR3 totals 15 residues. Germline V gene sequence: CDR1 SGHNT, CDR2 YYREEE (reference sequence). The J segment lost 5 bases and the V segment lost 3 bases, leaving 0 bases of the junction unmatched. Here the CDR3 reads CASSWTSGGTGELFF. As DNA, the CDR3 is TGTGCCAGCAGCTGGACTAGCGGGGGGACCGGGGAGCTGTTTTTT.

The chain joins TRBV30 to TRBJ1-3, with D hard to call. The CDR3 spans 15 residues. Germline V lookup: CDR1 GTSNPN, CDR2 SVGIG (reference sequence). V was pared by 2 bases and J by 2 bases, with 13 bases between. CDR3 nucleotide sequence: TGTGCCTGGAGTCCAGGCCGTACCCCTGGAAACACCATATATTTT. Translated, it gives CAWSPGRTPGNTIYF.

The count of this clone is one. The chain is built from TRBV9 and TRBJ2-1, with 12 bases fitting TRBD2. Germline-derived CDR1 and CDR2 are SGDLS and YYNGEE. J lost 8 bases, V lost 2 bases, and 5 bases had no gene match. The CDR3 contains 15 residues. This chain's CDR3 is CASSVRLAGDHEQFF. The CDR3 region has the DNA TGTGCCAGCAGCGTCAGACTAGCGGGAGATCATGAGCAGTTCTTC. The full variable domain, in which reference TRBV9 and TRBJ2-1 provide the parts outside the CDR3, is DSGVTQTPKHLITATGQRVTLRCSPRSGDLSVYWYQQSLDQGLQFLIQYYNGEERAKGNILERFSAQQFPDLHSELNLSSLELGDSALYFCASSVRLAGDHEQFFGPGTRLTVL.

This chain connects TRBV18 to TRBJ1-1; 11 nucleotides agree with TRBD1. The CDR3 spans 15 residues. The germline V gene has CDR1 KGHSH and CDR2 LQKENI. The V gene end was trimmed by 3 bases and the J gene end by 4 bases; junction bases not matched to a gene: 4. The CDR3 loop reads CASSPGQGASTEAFF. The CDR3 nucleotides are TGTGCCAGCTCACCCGGACAGGGGGCGTCCACTGAAGCTTTCTTT.

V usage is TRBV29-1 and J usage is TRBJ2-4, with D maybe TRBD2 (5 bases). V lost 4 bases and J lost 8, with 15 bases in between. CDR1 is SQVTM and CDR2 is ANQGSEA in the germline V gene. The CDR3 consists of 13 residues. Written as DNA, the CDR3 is TGCAGCGTTGGGGGAGAGGGATTCGACATTCAGTACTTC. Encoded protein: CSVGGEGFDIQYF. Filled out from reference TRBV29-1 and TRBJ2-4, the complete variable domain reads SAVISQKPSRDICQRGTSLTIQCQVDSQVTMMFWYRQQPGQSLTLIATANQGSEATYESGFVIDKFPISRPNLTFSTLTVSNMSPEDSSIYLCSVGGEGFDIQYFGAGTRLSVL.

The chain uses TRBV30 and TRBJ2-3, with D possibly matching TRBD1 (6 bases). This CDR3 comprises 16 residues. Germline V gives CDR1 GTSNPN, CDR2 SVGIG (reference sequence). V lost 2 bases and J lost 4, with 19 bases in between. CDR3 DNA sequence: TGTGCCTGGAGTCCCTCAAGGGGGAGAAAGCCAGATACGCAGTATTTT. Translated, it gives CAWSPSRGRKPDTQYF.

CDR3 DNA: TGTGCCTGGAGCGAGAACTGGGGGGAAAGCAATCAGCCCCAGCATTTT. It specifies CAWSENWGESNQPQHF. The rearrangement joins TRBV30 to TRBJ1-5; possible D gene TRBD1, 5 bases. This CDR3 is built from 16 residues. The V end was cut by 3 bases, the J end by 1 base, with 16 bases between. Germline CDR1 is GTSNPN and CDR2 is SVGIG (reference sequence).

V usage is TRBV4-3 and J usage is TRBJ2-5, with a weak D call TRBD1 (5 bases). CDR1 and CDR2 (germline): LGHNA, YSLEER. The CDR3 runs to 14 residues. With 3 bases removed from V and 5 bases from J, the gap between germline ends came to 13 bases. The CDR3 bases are TGCGCCAGCAGCCATCAGGGATCTCGGGAGACCCAGTACTTC. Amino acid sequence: CASSHQGSRETQYF.

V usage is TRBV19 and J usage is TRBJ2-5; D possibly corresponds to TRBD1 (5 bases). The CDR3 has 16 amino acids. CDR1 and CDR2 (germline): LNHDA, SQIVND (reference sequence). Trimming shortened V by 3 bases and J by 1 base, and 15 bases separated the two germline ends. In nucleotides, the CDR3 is TGTGCCAGTAGTATCTGGGCAGGGCCATCCCAAGAGACCCAGTACTTC. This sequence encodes CASSIWAGPSQETQYF. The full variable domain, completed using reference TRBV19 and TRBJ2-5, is DGGITQSPKYLFRKEGQNVTLSCEQNLNHDAMYWYRQDPGQGLRLIYYSQIVNDFQKGDIAEGYSVSREKKESFPLTVTSAQKNPTAFYLCASSIWAGPSQETQYFGPGTRLLVL.

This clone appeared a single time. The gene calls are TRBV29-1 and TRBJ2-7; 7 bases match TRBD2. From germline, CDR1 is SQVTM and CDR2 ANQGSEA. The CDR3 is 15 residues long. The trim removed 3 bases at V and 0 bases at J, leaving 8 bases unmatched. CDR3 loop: CSVDGTSEYSYEQYF. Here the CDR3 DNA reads TGCAGCGTTGACGGAACTAGCGAATACTCCTACGAGCAGTACTTC.

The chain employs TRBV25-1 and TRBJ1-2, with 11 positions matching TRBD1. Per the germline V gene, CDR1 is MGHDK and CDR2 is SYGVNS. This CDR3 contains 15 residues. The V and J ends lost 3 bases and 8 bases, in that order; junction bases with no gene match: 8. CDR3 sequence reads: CASSDMDRGLQGYTF. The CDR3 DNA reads TGTGCCAGCAGTGATATGGACAGGGGGCTGCAAGGCTACACCTTC.

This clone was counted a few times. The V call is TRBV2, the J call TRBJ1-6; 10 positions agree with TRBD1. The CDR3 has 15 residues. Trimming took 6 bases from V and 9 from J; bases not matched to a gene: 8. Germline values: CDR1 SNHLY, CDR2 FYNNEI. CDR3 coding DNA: TGTGCCAGCAGGGCTAGACAGGGGGCGTCTTCACCCCTCCACTTT. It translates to CASRARQGASSPLHF.

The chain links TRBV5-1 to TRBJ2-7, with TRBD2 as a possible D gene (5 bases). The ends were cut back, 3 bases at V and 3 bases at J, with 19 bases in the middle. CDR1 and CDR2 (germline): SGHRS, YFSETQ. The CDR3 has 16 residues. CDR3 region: CASSYGGGGIVYEQYF. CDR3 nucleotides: TGCGCCAGCAGCTATGGAGGCGGTGGGATCGTCTACGAGCAGTACTTC.

CDR3 sequence reads: CASRGGTESPLHF. The CDR3 DNA follows: TGTGCCAGCAGGGGAGGGACTGAGTCACCCCTCCACTTT. The chain uses TRBV6-5 and TRBJ1-6, with a weak D call TRBD1 (5 bases). The CDR3 sequence is 13 residues long. Germline V gene lookup returns CDR1 MNHEY and CDR2 SVGAGI. V lost 6 bases, J lost 10 bases, and 13 bases lay in between.

The CDR3 protein is CASSLGFGERGNTIYF. The CDR3 DNA follows: TGTGCCAGCAGCTTGGGTTTCGGGGAACGTGGAAACACCATATATTTT. The rearrangement uses TRBV5-5 and TRBJ1-3, with D uncertain. The CDR3 has 16 residues. Per germline, CDR1 SGHKS and CDR2 YYEKEE (reference sequence). Trimming pared 0 bases from V and 3 bases from J, leaving 13 bases between.

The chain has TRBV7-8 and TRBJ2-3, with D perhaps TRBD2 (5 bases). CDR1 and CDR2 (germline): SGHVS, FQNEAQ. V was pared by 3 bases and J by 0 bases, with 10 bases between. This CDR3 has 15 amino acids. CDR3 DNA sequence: TGTGCCAGCAGCTTTCCCGGACTTAGCACAGATACGCAGTATTTT. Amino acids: CASSFPGLSTDTQYF.